This T cell receptor beta chain is drawn from a study of T-cell reconstitution after alpha-beta-depleted transplantation in children. Broader study findings: It was surviving recipient T cells and thymic progenitors that gave some patients high TCRbeta diversity at day 60. Several hundred expanded graft clones reportedly gave rise to the alpha-beta T cells present about two months after transplant. T-cell numbers and diversity, one year after transplant, stemmed largely from T cells that were newly produced.

Using unique molecular identifiers, the investigators prepared the TCRbeta library. Each CDR3 protein is one row after TCRdb ran MiXCR on the PCR reads. This table holds about 980,000 distinct CDR3 sequences, roughly 29% found once. The CDR3 spans 14 residues. V was cut by 3 bases and J by 4 bases, with 14 bases left in between. Germline V CDR1 and CDR2: SQVTM, ANQGSEA. Points on this clonotype: The antigen is undetermined.

This clonotype originated in a boy under three years old who had a stem cell transplant for SCID, so the T cells may come from the graft donor. V gene TRBV29-1 combines with J gene TRBJ2-3; possibly TRBD1 for D (5 bases). This specimen was PBMCs, mostly from graft donor cells, taken 360 days after TCRalphabeta/CD19-depleted stem cell transplant. The CDR3 coding sequence is TGCAGCGTTGAGGTTCGGGCAGGGCCAGATACGCAGTATTTT. It specifies CSVEVRAGPDTQYF.